The 19 T cell receptor beta chains given below trace back to one sample, sequenced in a study of T-cell reconstitution after alpha-beta-depleted transplantation in children. For TCRbeta, the library was prepared with unique molecular identifiers. TCRdb passed the PCR reads through MiXCR, listing each CDR3 protein once. The repertoire has 500,000 or so distinct CDR3 sequences, roughly an eighth of them found once; the top ten carry less than 15%. The sequencing here drew on PBMCs, mostly from graft donor cells, taken 180 days after TCRalphabeta/CD19-depleted stem cell transplant. The receptors come from a female patient aged 2-9 years who had a stem cell transplant for aplastic anemia, so the T cells may come from the graft donor.

This clonotype was detected only a few times. The chain carries TRBV6-1 and TRBJ2-2; the match to TRBD1 covers 10 bases. The CDR3 loop spans 15 amino acids. CDR1 is MNHNS and CDR2 is SASEGT in the germline V gene. The ends lost 8 bases at V and 4 bases at J; junction bases unmatched: 7. CDR3 sequence reads: CASGPGTGVTGELFF. The CDR3 DNA follows: TGTGCCAGCGGTCCCGGGACAGGGGTCACCGGGGAGCTGTTTTTT.

The chain links TRBV7-9 to TRBJ2-7; the D call may be TRBD1 or TRBD2 (5 bases each). The CDR3 totals 14 residues. V was shortened by 5 bases and J by 5 bases, with 16 bases between the two germline ends. CDR1 is SEHNR and CDR2 is FQNEAQ in the germline V gene (reference sequence). The CDR3 loop is CASSLGTVSNEQYV. The DNA for the CDR3 is TGTGCCAGCAGCCTGGGGACCGTAAGCAACGAGCAGTACGTC.

This chain connects TRBV28 to TRBJ2-1, with 13 bases matching TRBD2. CDR1 is MDHEN and CDR2 is SYDVKM in the germline V gene. The V segment lost 8 bases and the J segment 8 bases; nucleotides outside the gene matches: 12. The CDR3 contains 16 residues. CDR3 sequence (DNA): TGTGCCAGCCGAAAGAAACTAGCGGGAGGGCCCCATGAGCAGTTCTTC. This encodes CASRKKLAGGPHEQFF. The variable domain in full, with the rest retrieved from reference TRBV28 and TRBJ2-1, is DVKVTQSSRYLVKRTGEKVFLECVQDMDHENMFWYRQDPGLGLRLIYFSYDVKMKEKGDIPEGYSVSREKKERFSLILESASTNQTSMYLCASRKKLAGGPHEQFFGPGTRLTVL.

This clonotype was counted ten times or more. The chain combines TRBV5-1 with TRBJ2-7; D gene uncertain. V gave up 0 bases and J gave up 2 bases, with 18 bases separating them. The germline V gene has CDR1 SGHRS and CDR2 YFSETQ. The length of the CDR3 is 17 residues. CDR3 bases: TGCGCCAGCAGCTTGGCGGGTGTTTCCGGGCTCACCTACGAGCAGTACTTC. It codes for CASSLAGVSGLTYEQYF.

J is TRBJ1-2 and V is TRBV29-1; 10 nucleotides agree with TRBD1. In germline, CDR1 is SQVTM, CDR2 ANQGSEA. The V gene end was trimmed by 5 bases and the J gene end by 8 bases; junction bases not matched to a gene: 8. CDR3 length: 13 amino acids. The CDR3 region has the DNA TGCAGCGTTTATTCCGGGACAGGGGACGGCTACACCTTC. Translating it yields CSVYSGTGDGYTF.

This clonotype has just a few counts. The rearrangement joins TRBV20-1 to TRBJ2-2, with D perhaps being TRBD1 or TRBD2 (5 bases each). This CDR3 is 15 amino acids long. Germline loops: CDR1 DFQATT, CDR2 SNEGSKA (reference sequence). V gave up 0 bases and J gave up 4 bases, with 12 bases separating them. The CDR3 DNA is TGCAGTGCTAGAGATCGGGGCGCGGGCACCGGGGAGCTGTTTTTT. Protein product: CSARDRGAGTGELFF.

The rearrangement joins TRBV9 to TRBJ2-1, with a weak D call TRBD1 (7 bases). Germline V gene lookup returns CDR1 SGDLS and CDR2 YYNGEE. V was trimmed by 4 bases and J by 0 bases, leaving 14 bases between them. The CDR3 is made up of 16 amino acids. The CDR3 protein is CASSPGGMSSYNEQFF. For the CDR3, the DNA is TGTGCCAGCAGCCCAGGGGGGATGAGCTCCTACAATGAGCAGTTCTTC.

At least ten counts were recorded for this clonotype. V gene TRBV9 combines with J gene TRBJ2-7; TRBD1 aligns across 9 bases. Germline-derived CDR1 and CDR2 are SGDLS and YYNGEE. V shed 4 bases and J 3 bases; nucleotides not matched to a gene: 5. The CDR3 sequence is 14 residues long. CDR3 DNA: TGTGCCAGCAGCCCCCGGGACAGGGACTACGAGCAGTACTTC. Protein product: CASSPRDRDYEQYF.

V and J are TRBV6-2 or TRBV6-3 and TRBJ2-1; 7 positions match TRBD2. Germline values: CDR1 MNHEY, CDR2 SVGEGT. CDR3 length: 18 residues. With V trimmed by 0 bases and J by 4 bases, 12 bases remained unmatched. DNA for the CDR3: TGTGCCAGCAGTTACTCCTTTGGGAGGGCCCGTGGTTACAATGAGCAGTTCTTC. Translation gives CASSYSFGRARGYNEQFF.

This clonotype occurred many times. The chain recombines TRBV20-1 with TRBJ2-1; 12 nucleotides agree with TRBD2. V gave up 3 bases and J gave up 6 bases; unmatched junction bases: 6. Germline CDR1 is DFQATT and CDR2 is SNEGSKA (reference sequence). This CDR3 region has 15 residues. As DNA, the CDR3 is TGCAGTGCTAGGCGAACGACTAGCGGGAGCAATGAGCAGTTCTTC. This encodes CSARRTTSGSNEQFF.

This clonotype has just a few counts. The chain has TRBV7-2 and TRBJ2-6, with D perhaps TRBD2 (5 bases). Trimming removed 2 bases at V and 2 bases at J, with 7 bases between. This CDR3 comprises 15 residues. The germline CDR1 and CDR2 sequences are SGHTA and FQGNSA. CDR3 in DNA: TGTGCCAGCAGCTTAACGACTACTGGGGCCAACGTCCTGACTTTC. Protein: CASSLTTTGANVLTF. Supplemented by reference TRBV7-2 and TRBJ2-6, the full variable domain reads GAGVSQSPSNKVTEKGKDVELRCDPISGHTALYWYRQSLGQGLEFLIYFQGNSAPDKSGLPSDRFSAERTGGSVSTLTIQRTQQEDSAVYLCASSLTTTGANVLTFGAGSRLTVL.

Here the CDR3 reads CATSDRTGWDNEQFF. CDR3 DNA sequence: TGTGCCACCAGTGACCGGACAGGGTGGGACAATGAGCAGTTCTTC. This chain links TRBV24-1 with TRBJ2-1; 8 bases line up with TRBD1. The CDR3 has 15 amino acids. Per the germline V gene, CDR1 is KGHDR and CDR2 is SFDVKD. V shed 4 bases, J shed 5 bases, and the junction held 6 bases outside the gene matches.

This clonotype was counted ten times or more. The chain recombines TRBV7-2 with TRBJ2-5, with 7 bases matching TRBD1. J lost 4 bases, V lost 3 bases, and 2 bases had no gene match. CDR3 length equals 13 residues. Germline V gene lookup returns CDR1 SGHTA and CDR2 FQGNSA. In nucleotides, the CDR3 is TGTGCCAGCAGCTTTGACAGGGTAGAGACCCAGTACTTC. Translating it yields CASSFDRVETQYF.

This clonotype was recorded at least ten times. The chain uses TRBV5-1 and TRBJ2-2; D not certain. Between the trimmed V and J ends, which lost 2 bases and 6 bases, there was a span of 11 bases. Germline V gene data show CDR1 as SGHRS and CDR2 as YFSETQ. The CDR3 loop spans 14 amino acids. The CDR3 region is CASSFSTDSGELFF. The CDR3 DNA follows: TGCGCCAGCAGCTTCAGTACCGATTCCGGGGAGCTGTTTTTT.

This clonotype was seen a few times. The chain is built from TRBV6-2 or TRBV6-3 and TRBJ2-7, with D possibly matching TRBD1 (6 bases). CDR1 and CDR2 from the germline V gene are MNHEY and SVGEGT. This CDR3 contains 13 residues. Trimming pared 1 base from V and 3 bases from J, leaving 7 bases between. CDR3 nucleotide sequence: TGTGCCAGCAGTTACTACAGGGACTACGAGCAGTACGTC. This codes for CASSYYRDYEQYV.

This chain joins TRBV13 and TRBJ2-1, with D perhaps assigned TRBD1 or TRBD2 (5 bases each). Per germline, CDR1 PRHDT and CDR2 FYEKMQ (reference sequence). The CDR3 is 18 amino acids. Trimming left V 1 base short and J 7 bases short, with 23 bases between. CDR3 loop: CASSLERVRVGAPNEQFF. In DNA, the CDR3 is TGTGCCAGCAGCTTAGAGCGCGTGCGGGTAGGGGCCCCAAATGAGCAGTTCTTC. Looking up the rest from reference TRBV13 and TRBJ2-1 gives the full variable domain: AAGVIQSPRHLIKEKRETATLKCYPIPRHDTVYWYQQGPGQDPQFLISFYEKMQSDKGSIPDRFSAQQFSDYHSELNMSSLELGDSALYFCASSLERVRVGAPNEQFFGPGTRLTVL.

The table lists this clonotype with a few counts. The chain employs TRBV6-2 or TRBV6-3 and TRBJ2-7; no firm D call. The CDR3 extends over 15 amino acids. V shed 4 bases and J shed 6 bases, with 19 bases lying between them. CDR1 is MNHEY and CDR2 is SVGEGT in the germline V gene. The chain's CDR3 is CASSFRKPVSVEQYV. The CDR3 nucleotides are TGTGCCAGCAGTTTTCGAAAGCCAGTCTCAGTCGAGCAGTACGTC.

This rearrangement joins TRBV7-2 to TRBJ2-4, with D hard to call. The CDR3 is made up of 15 amino acids. CDR1 is SGHTA, CDR2 FQGNSA, per germline. The V gene lost 5 bases and the J gene lost 0 bases, with 11 bases spanning the gap. CDR3 protein: CASSTDTLAKNIQYF. The CDR3 coding sequence is TGTGCCAGCAGCACAGACACCTTAGCCAAAAACATTCAGTACTTC.

This chain connects TRBV25-1 to TRBJ2-3; 10 positions match TRBD2. This CDR3 is built from 16 residues. Germline V CDR1 and CDR2: MGHDK, SYGVNS. The ends lost 1 base at V and 4 bases at J; junction bases unmatched: 5. This chain's CDR3 is CASSECPSGSADTQYF. Here the CDR3 DNA reads TGTGCCAGCAGTGAATGCCCTAGCGGGAGTGCAGATACGCAGTATTTT.